What follows describes a single TCR beta chain. Its antigen remains unknown. Unsorted cryopreserved PBMC were sequenced, averaging roughly 100,000 T cells per clinical donor. This sample is drawn from a study of T cells in tuberculosis. The wider study: CD1B tetramers identified T cells specific for mycobacterial lipid GMM. This South African cohort compared adolescents with or without latent tuberculosis against adults with active tuberculosis. General observations from the study: Selection depended on which cryopreserved specimens were available.

Profiled with immunoSEQ multiplex PCR; TCRdb holds only in-frame clones, not every one. The profile shows 37,000 or so clones, 94% of them singletons. CDR1 LNHNV and CDR2 YYDKDF come from the germline V gene (reference sequence). The V end was cut by 3 bases, the J end by 5 bases, with 14 bases between. CDR3 size: 14 residues. This TCR came from a donor under 30 with latent tuberculosis or without tuberculosis infection. Some clones in this sample may be carry-over from other donors' samples. This chain links TRBV15 with TRBJ2-7; D is possibly TRBD2 (5 bases). Sequences were obtained from PBMCs. The CDR3, as DNA: TGTGCCACCAGCAGCCGAGTTGGAGGCGACGAGCAGTACTTC. Its translation: CATSSRVGGDEQYF.